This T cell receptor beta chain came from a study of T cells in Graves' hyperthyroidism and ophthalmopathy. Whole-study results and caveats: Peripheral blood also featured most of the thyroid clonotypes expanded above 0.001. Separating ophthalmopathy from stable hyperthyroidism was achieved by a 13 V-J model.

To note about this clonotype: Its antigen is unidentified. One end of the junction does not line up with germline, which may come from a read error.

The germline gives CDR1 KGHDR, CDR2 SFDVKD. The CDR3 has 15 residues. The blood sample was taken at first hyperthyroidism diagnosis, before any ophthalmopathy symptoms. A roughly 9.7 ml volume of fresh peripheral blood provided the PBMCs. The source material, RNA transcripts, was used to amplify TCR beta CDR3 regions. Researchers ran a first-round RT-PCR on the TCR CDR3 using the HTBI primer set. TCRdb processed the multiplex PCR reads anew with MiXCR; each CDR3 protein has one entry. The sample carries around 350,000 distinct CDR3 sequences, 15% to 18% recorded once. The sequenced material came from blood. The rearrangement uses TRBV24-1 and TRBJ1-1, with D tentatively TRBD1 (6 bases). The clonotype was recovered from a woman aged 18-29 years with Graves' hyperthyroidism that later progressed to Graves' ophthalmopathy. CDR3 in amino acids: CATSVWTEENTEAFF. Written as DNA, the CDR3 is TGTGCCACCAGTGTTTGGACAGAGGAAAACACTGAAGCCTTCTTT.